These 20 T cell receptor beta chains were all obtained from the same sample, sequenced in a study of blood T cell repertoires in COVID-19. TCRdb's copy holds only in-frame clones and misses some; the assay was immunoSEQ multiplex PCR. The sample shows fewer than 200,000 clones, around 80% of them seen only once. Sequenced input: PBMCs or T cells enriched from blood (not recorded which). The receptors here all came from a man aged 45-65 years who had recovered from COVID-19.

V and J are TRBV11-3 and TRBJ1-2, with TRBD1 matching 7 bases. V trimming: 3 bases; J trimming: 7 bases; junction bases outside the gene matches: 5. This CDR3 spans 13 amino acids. The V gene's germline CDR1 is SGHNT and CDR2 YENEEA. The CDR3, as DNA: TGTGCCAGCAGCTTCGGAGGGGGCGCTGGCTACACCTTC. Protein sequence: CASSFGGGAGYTF.

The chain employs TRBV14 and TRBJ2-3; TRBD2 aligns across 10 bases. CDR1 is SGHDN, CDR2 FVKESK, per germline. Losses at the gene ends were 0 bases for V and 4 bases for J; bases not matched to a gene: 7. There are 17 residues in the CDR3. In nucleotides, the CDR3 is TGTGCCAGCAGCCAAGAATGGGGACTAGCGTACCCAGATACGCAGTATTTT. Protein product: CASSQEWGLAYPDTQYF.

The chain employs TRBV19 and TRBJ1-1; TRBD1 is a possible D gene (6 bases). From germline, CDR1 is LNHDA and CDR2 SQIVND (reference sequence). Between the trimmed V and J ends, which lost 6 bases and 8 bases, there was a span of 13 bases. The length of the CDR3 is 12 residues. In nucleotides, the CDR3 is TGTGCCAGTAGCCCTAACAGGGTCGAAGCTTTCTTT. It is translated as CASSPNRVEAFF.

This sequence joins TRBV6-4 and TRBJ1-1; TRBD1 matches at 10 bases. The CDR3 runs to 13 residues. Germline CDR1 is MRHNA and CDR2 is SNTAGT. DNA of the CDR3: TGTAGAAACCGGGACAGGGGGAACACTGAAGCTTTCTTT. The encoded protein is CRNRDRGNTEAFF.

The chain has TRBV30 and TRBJ1-1, with D uncertain. Trimming stripped 0 bases from V and 0 bases from J, with 11 bases between. The CDR3 spans 15 residues. From germline, CDR1 is GTSNPN and CDR2 SVGIG (reference sequence). The CDR3 DNA reads as TGTGCCTGGAGTGTCTCGAGCAGGCTGAACACTGAAGCTTTCTTT. Translated: CAWSVSSRLNTEAFF.

The chain combines TRBV5-5 with TRBJ2-3, with no clear D. CDR1 and CDR2 (germline): SGHKS, YYEKEE (reference sequence). With 3 bases removed from V and 2 bases from J, the gap between germline ends came to 13 bases. This CDR3 has 15 amino acids. CDR3 bases: TGTGCCAGCAGCTGGGCAGCTATAAACACAGATACGCAGTATTTT. This translates into CASSWAAINTDTQYF.

Only a few counts were recorded for this clone. This chain links TRBV7-2 with TRBJ1-2, with D perhaps TRBD1 (5 bases). This CDR3 contains 14 residues. Per germline, CDR1 SGHTA and CDR2 FQGNSA. Deletions cut 5 bases from V and 8 bases from J, with 18 bases between. CDR3 protein: CASSPDSGPRGYTF. The CDR3 bases are TGTGCCAGCAGCCCAGACTCAGGGCCCCGCGGCTACACCTTC.

The gene calls are TRBV6-5 and TRBJ2-7, with D unresolved. Trimming left V 5 bases short and J 3 bases short, with 11 bases between. Germline CDR1 reads MNHEY; CDR2 reads SVGAGI. The CDR3 contains 13 residues. The CDR3 is CASSQTDFYEQYF. For the CDR3, the DNA is TGTGCCAGCAGTCAAACAGATTTCTACGAGCAGTACTTC.

The genes are TRBV6-5 and TRBJ1-2, with D uncertain. The CDR3 contains 14 residues. Germline CDR1 MNHEY, CDR2 SVGAGI. Trimming left V 6 bases short and J 8 bases short, with 19 bases between. The CDR3 reads CASRVNLEIGGYTF. CDR3 DNA sequence: TGTGCCAGCAGGGTGAATTTGGAGATCGGCGGCTACACCTTC.

The chain has TRBV7-9 and TRBJ2-7; tentative D call: TRBD1 (6 bases). The CDR3 is 17 residues long. Germline lookup yields CDR1 SEHNR and CDR2 FQNEAQ (reference sequence). V was shortened by 0 bases and J by 3 bases, with 18 bases between the two germline ends. In DNA form, the CDR3 reads TGTGCCAGCAGCTTAGCAATCGGTGGAGCAGGGGACTACGAGCAGTACTTC. This sequence encodes CASSLAIGGAGDYEQYF.

The chain joins TRBV11-1 to TRBJ2-1; D perhaps matches TRBD2 (6 bases). The germline gives CDR1 SGHAT, CDR2 FQDESV (reference sequence). The V end lost 0 bases, the J end lost 13 bases, and 13 bases lay between the germline ends. The CDR3 has 13 amino acids. The CDR3 is CASSLARGRQQFF. The CDR3 nucleotides read TGTGCCAGCAGCTTAGCGCGGGGACGACAACAGTTCTTC.

V usage is TRBV6-5 and J usage is TRBJ2-7, with 11 bases fitting TRBD1. The CDR3 sequence is 15 residues long. The germline V gene has CDR1 MNHEY and CDR2 SVGAGI. V gave up 4 bases and J gave up 3 bases; unmatched junction bases: 5. The CDR3 DNA is TGTGCCAGCAGTTTCCCGGGACAGGGGGTCTACGAGCAGTACTTC. Translating gives CASSFPGQGVYEQYF.

The chain recombines TRBV11-2 with TRBJ2-5; TRBD2 aligns across 9 bases. This CDR3 has 14 residues. V trimming: 1 base; J trimming: 6 bases; junction bases outside the gene matches: 3. CDR1 is SGHAT, CDR2 FQNNGV, per germline. The CDR3 is CASSLGSGGKTQYF. CDR3 nucleotide sequence: TGTGCCAGCAGCTTAGGCAGCGGGGGGAAGACCCAGTACTTC.

This clone was picked up a small number of times. The gene calls are TRBV2 and TRBJ1-1; D gene uncertain. This CDR3 contains 13 residues. Germline loops: CDR1 SNHLY, CDR2 FYNNEI. The V gene lost 6 bases and the J gene lost 2 bases, with 10 bases spanning the gap. CDR3 coding DNA: TGTGCCAGCAGGGAGGACGGTAACACTGAAGCTTTCTTT. Its protein product is CASREDGNTEAFF.

For this clone: Within the sample, other DNA sequences also encode this same CDR3. The chain recombines TRBV12-3 or TRBV12-4 with TRBJ1-2; D is unclear. V was clipped by 3 bases and J by 8 bases, with 10 bases between them. The CDR3 totals 12 residues. The CDR3 protein is CASSLGRGGYTF. CDR3 DNA: TGTGCCAGCAGTTTGGGGAGAGGCGGCTACACCTTC.

The V gene is TRBV12-5, the J gene TRBJ1-1, with D perhaps matching TRBD1 (6 bases). The CDR3 spans 16 residues. V lost 2 bases to trimming and J lost 1 base, with 14 bases between them. Germline CDR1 and CDR2: LGHNT and FRNRAP. This chain's CDR3 is CASGLSPPGQNTEAFF. The CDR3 DNA reads as TGTGCTAGTGGTTTGTCACCTCCGGGACAGAACACTGAAGCTTTCTTT.

The rearrangement links TRBV6-4 to TRBJ1-2; D is perhaps TRBD1 (5 bases). This CDR3 comprises 15 residues. Germline CDR1 is MRHNA and CDR2 is SNTAGT. V was cut by 4 bases and J by 0 bases, with 12 bases left in between. CDR3 region: CASSAQGGANYGYTF. The CDR3 DNA reads TGTGCCAGCAGTGCGCAGGGAGGGGCTAACTATGGCTACACCTTC.

This rearrangement joins TRBV7-8 to TRBJ1-1; no clear D gene. The CDR3 length is 13 residues. The V end was cut by 3 bases, the J end by 0 bases, with 5 bases between. Germline V lookup: CDR1 SGHVS, CDR2 FQNEAQ. CDR3 sequence reads: CASSFQMNTEAFF. In DNA, the CDR3 is TGTGCCAGCAGCTTTCAGATGAACACTGAAGCTTTCTTT.

The chain combines TRBV28 with TRBJ1-5; 7 nucleotides match TRBD1. CDR3 length equals 13 residues. The V gene end was trimmed by 10 bases and the J gene end by 6 bases; junction bases not matched to a gene: 9. The V gene's germline CDR1 is MDHEN and CDR2 SYDVKM. CDR3 bases: TGTGCCACACTGACAGGGCTTGCTCAGCCCCAGCATTTT. Translation gives CATLTGLAQPQHF. The full variable domain, with the rest looked up from reference TRBV28 and TRBJ1-5, is DVKVTQSSRYLVKRTGEKVFLECVQDMDHENMFWYRQDPGLGLRLIYFSYDVKMKEKGDIPEGYSVSREKKERFSLILESASTNQTSMYLCATLTGLAQPQHFGDGTRLSIL.

CDR3 protein: CASSQDPRAGGGEQYF. CDR3 sequence (DNA): TGCGCCAGCAGCCAAGATCCCCGGGCAGGGGGAGGCGAGCAGTACTTC. V and J are TRBV4-3 and TRBJ2-7; perhaps TRBD1 as D (7 bases). Germline CDR1 LGHNA, CDR2 YSLEER. V was shortened by 0 bases and J by 6 bases, with 18 bases between the two germline ends. The CDR3 has 16 amino acids.